The entry below gives a single TCR beta chain sequence along with its context. Its antigen is still unknown. This CDR3 comprises 13 residues. The V and J ends lost 6 bases and 3 bases, in that order; junction bases with no gene match: 3. From germline, CDR1 is SNHLY and CDR2 FYNNEI. This sample was included in a study of cytomegalovirus exposure and HLA in healthy donors. In the study overall: The approximately 130 validation repertoires and the approximately 630 first-cohort repertoires shared a platform, a later analysis reported.

Notes on the study in general: Many donors shared some public TCRs, even though most TCR sequences were rare. Reports indicated that the classifier achieved high specificity and sensitivity in diagnosing cytomegalovirus status.

The assay was immunoSEQ multiplex PCR, and TCRdb's table has in-frame clones only and misses some. The sample holds 150,000 or so clones, approximately 94% seen once. The TCR comes from a man between 18 and 29 years old in good health and CMV-seropositive. Sequenced sample: PBMCs. This chain joins TRBV2 and TRBJ1-2, with 8 bases aligning to TRBD1. CDR3 DNA: TGTGCCAGCAGCGACAGGGGACACTATGGCTACACCTTC. Residues: CASSDRGHYGYTF.